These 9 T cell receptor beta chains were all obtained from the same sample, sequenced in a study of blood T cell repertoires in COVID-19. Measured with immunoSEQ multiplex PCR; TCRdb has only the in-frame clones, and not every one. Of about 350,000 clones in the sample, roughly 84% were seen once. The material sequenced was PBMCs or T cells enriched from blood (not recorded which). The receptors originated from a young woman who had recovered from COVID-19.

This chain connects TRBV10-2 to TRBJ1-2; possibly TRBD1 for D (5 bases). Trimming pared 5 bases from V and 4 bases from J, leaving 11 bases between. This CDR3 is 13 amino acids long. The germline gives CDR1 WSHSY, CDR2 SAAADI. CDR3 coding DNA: TGCGCCAGCAGTTTTCTTCAGGGCTATGGCTACACCTTC. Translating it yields CASSFLQGYGYTF.

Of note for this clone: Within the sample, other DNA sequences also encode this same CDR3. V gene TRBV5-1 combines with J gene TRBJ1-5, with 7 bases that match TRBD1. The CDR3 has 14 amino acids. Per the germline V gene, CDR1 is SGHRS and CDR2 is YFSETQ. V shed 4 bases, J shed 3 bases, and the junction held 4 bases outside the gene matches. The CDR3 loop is CASSPGQSNQPQHF. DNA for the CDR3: TGCGCCAGCAGCCCGGGACAGTCCAATCAGCCCCAGCATTTT.

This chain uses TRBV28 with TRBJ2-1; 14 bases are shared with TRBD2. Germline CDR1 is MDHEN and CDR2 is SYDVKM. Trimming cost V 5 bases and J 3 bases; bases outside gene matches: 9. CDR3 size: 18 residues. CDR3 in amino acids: CASSPLPGTSGGYNEQFF. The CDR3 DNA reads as TGTGCCAGCAGTCCCCTGCCCGGGACTAGCGGGGGCTACAATGAGCAGTTCTTC.

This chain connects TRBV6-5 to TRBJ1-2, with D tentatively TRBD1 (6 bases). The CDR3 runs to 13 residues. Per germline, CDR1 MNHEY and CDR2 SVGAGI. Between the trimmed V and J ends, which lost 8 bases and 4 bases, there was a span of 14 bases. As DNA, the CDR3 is TGTGCCAGCCGGATTGGGGGCTTCTATGGCTACACCTTC. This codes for CASRIGGFYGYTF.

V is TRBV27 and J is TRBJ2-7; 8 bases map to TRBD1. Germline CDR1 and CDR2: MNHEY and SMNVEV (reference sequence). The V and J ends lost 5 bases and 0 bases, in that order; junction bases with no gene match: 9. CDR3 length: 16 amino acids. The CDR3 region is CASSPLWGQVSYEQYF. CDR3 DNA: TGTGCCAGCAGTCCATTGTGGGGACAGGTCTCCTACGAGCAGTACTTC.

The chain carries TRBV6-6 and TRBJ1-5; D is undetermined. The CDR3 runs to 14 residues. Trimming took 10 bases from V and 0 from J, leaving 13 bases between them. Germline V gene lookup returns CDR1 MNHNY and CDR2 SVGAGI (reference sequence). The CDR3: CAMIPGDSNQPQHF. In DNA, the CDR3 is TGTGCCATGATCCCGGGAGATAGCAATCAGCCCCAGCATTTT.

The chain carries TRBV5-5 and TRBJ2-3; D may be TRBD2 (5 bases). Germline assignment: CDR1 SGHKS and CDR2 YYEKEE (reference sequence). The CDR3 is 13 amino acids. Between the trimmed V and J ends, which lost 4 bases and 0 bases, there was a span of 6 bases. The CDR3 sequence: CASSPGSTDTQYF. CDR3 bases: TGTGCCAGCAGCCCGGGGAGCACAGATACGCAGTATTTT.

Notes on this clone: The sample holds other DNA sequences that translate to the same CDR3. DNA of the CDR3: TGCGCCAGCAGCTTGGGGGGCGGTGAAAAACTGTTTTTT. It encodes CASSLGGGEKLFF. The rearrangement joins TRBV5-1 to TRBJ1-4, with D possibly TRBD1 on 5 matching bases. Germline V CDR1 and CDR2: SGHRS, YFSETQ. With 0 bases removed from V and 7 bases from J, the gap between germline ends came to 7 bases. The CDR3 has 13 amino acids.

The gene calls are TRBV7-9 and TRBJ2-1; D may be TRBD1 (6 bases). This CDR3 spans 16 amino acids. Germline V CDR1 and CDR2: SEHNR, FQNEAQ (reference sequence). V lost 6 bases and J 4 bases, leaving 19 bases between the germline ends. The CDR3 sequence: CASRPEQGNRYNEQFF. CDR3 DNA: TGTGCCAGCAGACCCGAACAGGGTAATCGGTACAATGAGCAGTTCTTC.